These T cell receptor beta chains were read from a single sample in a study of CD8 T cells in ankylosing spondylitis. TCRdb itself ran the 5' RACE reads through MiXCR, one entry per CDR3 protein. Of 150,000 to 200,000 distinct CDR3 sequences in the sample, over 15% were seen once. The sample was blood, either unsorted or a sorted T cell fraction (not recorded which). These receptors were taken from a male donor aged 10-30 years with ankylosing spondylitis or in good health (not recorded which). The CDR3 runs from the conserved cysteine through the conserved F or W. Each record gives: J gene, V gene, clone size, D gene, CDR3 DNA, CDR3 protein. A D gene is named only where the DNA matches it firmly. Size is omitted from some rows. Given values are once, few, many or a class for expanded clones.

j_gene: TRBJ2-1
v_gene: TRBV7-9
abundance: .
d_gene: .
CDR3nt: TGTGCCAGCAGCTTAACAGGAGGGCCGGGGAATGAGCAGTTCTTC
CDR3aa: CASSLTGGPGNEQFF

j_gene: TRBJ2-1
v_gene: TRBV6-2/TRBV6-3
abundance: many
d_gene: TRBD1
CDR3nt: TGTGCCAGCAGTTACCGGACAGGGAGTGGCAATGAGCAGTTCTTC
CDR3aa: CASSYRTGSGNEQFF

j_gene: TRBJ2-3
v_gene: TRBV5-1
abundance: many
d_gene: TRBD2
CDR3nt: TGCGCCAGCAGCTCTGGACTAGAAGATACGCAGTATTTT
CDR3aa: CASSSGLEDTQYF

j_gene: TRBJ2-7
v_gene: TRBV20-1
abundance: few
d_gene: TRBD2
CDR3nt: TGCAGTGCTAGAAGGACTAGCTCCTACTACGAGCAGTACTTC
CDR3aa: CSARRTSSYYEQYF

j_gene: TRBJ2-6
v_gene: TRBV19
abundance: many
d_gene: .
CDR3nt: TGTGCCAGTAGTATCTTTCTAGGAGCAGGGGCCAACGTCCTGACTTTC
CDR3aa: CASSIFLGAGANVLTF

j_gene: TRBJ2-4
v_gene: TRBV28
abundance: many
d_gene: .
CDR3nt: TGTGCCAGCATGGGAGGATTACTAGCCAAAAACATTCAGTACTTC
CDR3aa: CASMGGLLAKNIQYF

j_gene: TRBJ2-7
v_gene: TRBV30
abundance: .
d_gene: .
CDR3nt: TGTGCCTGGAGTGTCCCAGGCCGAGACTACGAGCAGTACTTC
CDR3aa: CAWSVPGRDYEQYF

j_gene: TRBJ2-1
v_gene: TRBV20-1
abundance: few
d_gene: TRBD2
CDR3nt: TGCAGTGCTGAGATAGGCGGGAGTATAGAGAATGAGCAGTTCTTC
CDR3aa: CSAEIGGSIENEQFF

j_gene: TRBJ2-1
v_gene: TRBV12-3/TRBV12-4
abundance: many
d_gene: .
CDR3nt: TGTGCCAGCAGGGGGCTTCGGGACTCCTACAATGAGCAGTTCTTC
CDR3aa: CASRGLRDSYNEQFF

j_gene: TRBJ2-7
v_gene: TRBV29-1
abundance: .
d_gene: TRBD2
CDR3nt: TGCAGCGTCACCGGGGGAGGGGTCGAGCAGTACTTC
CDR3aa: CSVTGGGVEQYF

j_gene: TRBJ2-3
v_gene: TRBV6-5
abundance: .
d_gene: TRBD2
CDR3nt: TGTGCCAGCAGTTACTCGATTAGCGGGATGACAGATACGCAGTATTTT
CDR3aa: CASSYSISGMTDTQYF

j_gene: TRBJ2-3
v_gene: TRBV5-1
abundance: many
d_gene: .
CDR3nt: TGCGCCAGCAGCTTGCGTGAAGATACGCAGTATTTT
CDR3aa: CASSLREDTQYF

j_gene: TRBJ2-3
v_gene: TRBV6-5
abundance: once
d_gene: TRBD2
CDR3nt: TGTGCCAGCAGTTACGGTAGCGGGAGGGATACGCAGTATTTT
CDR3aa: CASSYGSGRDTQYF

j_gene: TRBJ2-7
v_gene: TRBV20-1
abundance: many
d_gene: TRBD2
CDR3nt: TGCAGCGCAAACGGGGAGGGCTGGACCTACGAGCAGTACTTC
CDR3aa: CSANGEGWTYEQYF

j_gene: TRBJ1-2
v_gene: TRBV12-3/TRBV12-4
abundance: few
d_gene: .
CDR3nt: TGTGCCAGCAGTAAGGACCGAAGTGGCTACACCTTC
CDR3aa: CASSKDRSGYTF

j_gene: TRBJ2-1
v_gene: TRBV25-1
abundance: many
d_gene: .
CDR3nt: TGTGCCAGCAGTGCGAGCGCCTCCCACAATGAGCAGTTCTTC
CDR3aa: CASSASASHNEQFF

j_gene: TRBJ2-7
v_gene: TRBV6-6
abundance: .
d_gene: TRBD1
CDR3nt: TGTGCCAGCAGAGCGCAGGGACAGGGGACCGAGCAGTACTTC
CDR3aa: CASRAQGQGTEQYF

j_gene: TRBJ2-2
v_gene: TRBV5-1
abundance: many
d_gene: .
CDR3nt: TGCGCCAGCAGCTTGTACAAAACCGGACTACCCCCGCGAACCGGGGAGCTGTTTTTT
CDR3aa: CASSLYKTGLPPRTGELFF

j_gene: TRBJ2-7
v_gene: TRBV28
abundance: many
d_gene: TRBD1
CDR3nt: TGTGCCAGCAGGACCCCGGGACAGGGGGGATACGAGCAGTACTTC
CDR3aa: CASRTPGQGGYEQYF

j_gene: TRBJ2-4
v_gene: TRBV15
abundance: .
d_gene: .
CDR3nt: TGTGCCACCAGCCCTCGCTTAGGTATGAAAAACATTCAGTACTTC
CDR3aa: CATSPRLGMKNIQYF

j_gene: TRBJ2-7
v_gene: TRBV12-3/TRBV12-4
abundance: many
d_gene: .
CDR3nt: TGTGCCAGCAGTTTAGCACCGACAGGTGACTACGAGCAGTACTTC
CDR3aa: CASSLAPTGDYEQYF

j_gene: TRBJ2-4
v_gene: TRBV28
abundance: few
d_gene: .
CDR3nt: TGTGTGGTAGCCAAAAACATTCAGTACTTC
CDR3aa: CVVAKNIQYF

j_gene: TRBJ2-7
v_gene: TRBV6-6
abundance: many
d_gene: TRBD1
CDR3nt: TGTGCCAGCAGCTCGGGGACAGGGTGGAGCTACGAGCAGTACTTC
CDR3aa: CASSSGTGWSYEQYF

j_gene: TRBJ2-3
v_gene: TRBV7-6
abundance: .
d_gene: TRBD1
CDR3nt: TGTGCCAGCAGCTCGTACTCGACAGGGTTGGCAGATACGCAGTATTTT
CDR3aa: CASSSYSTGLADTQYF

j_gene: TRBJ2-2
v_gene: TRBV28
abundance: many
d_gene: .
CDR3nt: TGTGCCAGCAGCGCCCCGGACAGAAACACCGGGGAGCTGTTTTTT
CDR3aa: CASSAPDRNTGELFF

j_gene: TRBJ2-5
v_gene: TRBV12-3/TRBV12-4
abundance: many
d_gene: .
CDR3nt: TGTGCCAGCAGTTTTCTTACAGACCAAGAGACCCAGTACTTC
CDR3aa: CASSFLTDQETQYF

j_gene: TRBJ1-2
v_gene: TRBV20-1
abundance: .
d_gene: .
CDR3nt: TGCAGTGCTAGAGGTGCAAACTATGGCTACACCTTC
CDR3aa: CSARGANYGYTF

j_gene: TRBJ1-6
v_gene: TRBV9
abundance: many
d_gene: .
CDR3nt: TGTGCCAGCAGCGTAGATGGGGGGAGTTCACCCCTCCACTTT
CDR3aa: CASSVDGGSSPLHF

j_gene: TRBJ2-3
v_gene: TRBV12-3/TRBV12-4
abundance: many
d_gene: .
CDR3nt: TGTGCCAGCAGTTGGACCCGCACAGATACGCAGTATTTT
CDR3aa: CASSWTRTDTQYF

j_gene: TRBJ2-1
v_gene: TRBV6-6
abundance: many
d_gene: TRBD2
CDR3nt: TGTGCCAGCAGTCTTCGGACTAGCGGGAGGACCCACTACAATGAGCAGTTCTTC
CDR3aa: CASSLRTSGRTHYNEQFF

j_gene: TRBJ2-4
v_gene: TRBV6-2/TRBV6-3
abundance: many
d_gene: .
CDR3nt: TGTGCCAGCAGCCGGACAGTGGCCAAAAACATTCAGTACTTC
CDR3aa: CASSRTVAKNIQYF

j_gene: TRBJ2-4
v_gene: TRBV12-3/TRBV12-4
abundance: many
d_gene: .
CDR3nt: TGTGCCAGCTCCACAGCAACGACCGAGGCATTC
CDR3aa: CASSTATTEAF

j_gene: TRBJ1-2
v_gene: TRBV5-1
abundance: many
d_gene: .
CDR3nt: TGCGCCAGCAGCTTACAAGGACAGAACTATGGCTACACCTTC
CDR3aa: CASSLQGQNYGYTF

j_gene: TRBJ1-5
v_gene: TRBV12-3/TRBV12-4
abundance: many
d_gene: .
CDR3nt: TGTGCCAGCAGCAAAGGACAGCCAAATAGCAATCAGCCCCAGCATTTT
CDR3aa: CASSKGQPNSNQPQHF

j_gene: TRBJ2-2
v_gene: TRBV6-5
abundance: many
d_gene: TRBD1
CDR3nt: TGTGCCAGCACCTCTCCCCCGACAGGGGTTTACACCGGGGAGCTGTTTTTT
CDR3aa: CASTSPPTGVYTGELFF

j_gene: TRBJ2-5
v_gene: TRBV12-3/TRBV12-4
abundance: many
d_gene: .
CDR3nt: TGTGCCAGCAGTCCCCAGACAGTACAAGAGACCCAGTACTTC
CDR3aa: CASSPQTVQETQYF

j_gene: TRBJ2-1
v_gene: TRBV7-9
abundance: many
d_gene: TRBD1
CDR3nt: TGTGCCAGCAGCCCTAACGGGACAGGGCACGGAGAGCAGTTCTTC
CDR3aa: CASSPNGTGHGEQFF

j_gene: TRBJ1-5
v_gene: TRBV20-1
abundance: many
d_gene: .
CDR3nt: TGCAGTGCTAGAGAGGGGGCTTATAGCAATCAGCCCCAGCATTTT
CDR3aa: CSAREGAYSNQPQHF

j_gene: TRBJ2-6
v_gene: TRBV29-1
abundance: many
d_gene: .
CDR3nt: TGCAGCGTAATATCTGGGGCCAACGTCCTGACTTTC
CDR3aa: CSVISGANVLTF

j_gene: TRBJ1-6
v_gene: TRBV10-3
abundance: many
d_gene: .
CDR3nt: TGTGCCATCAGGGACAGCTCCTATAATTCACCCCTCCACTTT
CDR3aa: CAIRDSSYNSPLHF

j_gene: TRBJ1-5
v_gene: TRBV6-1
abundance: many
d_gene: .
CDR3nt: TGTGCCAGCAGCACAGGCACAGGGCGGAATCAGCCCCAGCATTTT
CDR3aa: CASSTGTGRNQPQHF

j_gene: TRBJ1-1
v_gene: TRBV7-9
abundance: few
d_gene: TRBD1
CDR3nt: TGTGCCAGCAGCTTTCCAGGGGGTCGCACTGAAGCTTTCTTT
CDR3aa: CASSFPGGRTEAFF

j_gene: TRBJ1-5
v_gene: TRBV12-3/TRBV12-4
abundance: .
d_gene: TRBD1
CDR3nt: TGTGCCAGCAGTTTTTCCAGGGGGAGCAATCAGCCCCAGCATTTT
CDR3aa: CASSFSRGSNQPQHF

j_gene: TRBJ2-1
v_gene: TRBV12-3/TRBV12-4
abundance: many
d_gene: TRBD2
CDR3nt: TGTGCCAGCAGTTTAGCCGCCTCTCGACTAGCGGGGGCCCCGGAGTTCTTC
CDR3aa: CASSLAASRLAGAPEFF

j_gene: TRBJ2-7
v_gene: TRBV27
abundance: many
d_gene: .
CDR3nt: TGTGCCAGCAGTTACATGTCCGGCGAGCAGTACTTC
CDR3aa: CASSYMSGEQYF

j_gene: TRBJ2-5
v_gene: TRBV27
abundance: many
d_gene: TRBD2
CDR3nt: TGTGCCAGCAGTTTCCCGGGGGGGACCCAGTACTTC
CDR3aa: CASSFPGGTQYF

j_gene: TRBJ2-7
v_gene: TRBV7-2
abundance: .
d_gene: .
CDR3nt: TGTGCCAGCAGTTTAACTCACCAACTCTACGAGCAGTACTTC
CDR3aa: CASSLTHQLYEQYF

j_gene: TRBJ1-5
v_gene: TRBV6-6
abundance: few
d_gene: .
CDR3nt: TGTGCCAGCAGCTTCGGACAGCCCAGCAATCAGCCCCAGCATTTT
CDR3aa: CASSFGQPSNQPQHF

j_gene: TRBJ2-3
v_gene: TRBV27
abundance: many
d_gene: .
CDR3nt: TGTGCCAGCAAATATGTGGATACGCAGTATTTT
CDR3aa: CASKYVDTQYF

j_gene: TRBJ2-1
v_gene: TRBV9
abundance: .
d_gene: TRBD2
CDR3nt: TGTGCCAGCAGCGGGGGACTAGCGGGGTATTCGGACAGCTCCTACAATGAGCAGTTCTTC
CDR3aa: CASSGGLAGYSDSSYNEQFF

j_gene: TRBJ2-5
v_gene: TRBV20-1
abundance: many
d_gene: .
CDR3nt: TGCAGTGCTATAAGGACGGAGGAAGAGACCCAGTACTTC
CDR3aa: CSAIRTEEETQYF

j_gene: TRBJ2-3
v_gene: TRBV28
abundance: many
d_gene: .
CDR3nt: TGTGCCAGCAGTTCCGACAGAGATACGCAGTATTTT
CDR3aa: CASSSDRDTQYF

j_gene: TRBJ2-1
v_gene: TRBV5-1
abundance: many
d_gene: TRBD2
CDR3nt: TGCGCCAGCAGCAAGGGACTAGAGTCCTACAATGAGCAGTTCTTC
CDR3aa: CASSKGLESYNEQFF